The 15 T cell receptor beta chains listed next were all sequenced from one sample in a study of blood T cell repertoires in COVID-19. The repertoire was sequenced with immunoSEQ multiplex PCR; TCRdb's copy has only in-frame clones and lacks some. There are over 140,000 clones in the sample; about three quarters occur only once, and 2.5% to 3% lies in the top ten. The sample comprised PBMCs or T cells enriched from blood (not recorded which). All receptors come from a woman aged 50 to 65 who had recovered from COVID-19.

The chain couples TRBV3-1 (or the pseudogene TRBV3-2) to TRBJ2-1, with TRBD1 as a possible D gene (6 bases). CDR1 is LGHDT, CDR2 YNNKEL, per germline (reference sequence). The ends were cut back, 4 bases at V and 4 bases at J, with 8 bases in the middle. The CDR3 covers 13 residues. The CDR3 sequence: CASSLGHYNEQFF. CDR3 DNA: TGTGCCAGCAGCCTGGGACATTACAATGAGCAGTTCTTC.

This chain links TRBV28 with TRBJ2-3; D remains unclear. The CDR3 has 14 amino acids. CDR1 and CDR2 (germline): MDHEN, SYDVKM. V lost 5 bases and J 5 bases, leaving 14 bases between the germline ends. The CDR3 DNA reads as TGTGCCAGCAGTAAGCTCGAACGGTTAGATACGCAGTATTTT. Encoded protein: CASSKLERLDTQYF.

This chain uses TRBV4-2 with TRBJ1-2, with D possibly matching TRBD1 (5 bases). This CDR3 is 16 amino acids long. Germline V gene sequence: CDR1 LGHNA, CDR2 YNFKEQ. Trimming took off 3 bases at V and 3 bases at J, with 17 bases between the two ends. CDR3 sequence: CASSHSGPRGDYGYTF. In nucleotides, the CDR3 is TGTGCCAGCAGCCATTCAGGACCACGGGGGGACTATGGCTACACCTTC.

There are a few counts of this clone. The chain recombines TRBV9 with TRBJ2-3; 7 bases line up with TRBD1. J was trimmed by 1 base and V by 0 bases; bases with no gene match: 5. CDR3 length equals 16 residues. Germline values: CDR1 SGDLS, CDR2 YYNGEE. Here the CDR3 reads CASSVGQGQGTDTQYF. The CDR3 DNA follows: TGTGCCAGCAGCGTAGGGCAAGGACAGGGCACAGATACGCAGTATTTT. Variable domain in full (rest from reference TRBV9 and TRBJ2-3): DSGVTQTPKHLITATGQRVTLRCSPRSGDLSVYWYQQSLDQGLQFLIQYYNGEERAKGNILERFSAQQFPDLHSELNLSSLELGDSALYFCASSVGQGQGTDTQYFGPGTRLTVL.

This clone came up once. The gene calls are TRBV24-1 and TRBJ2-7; 8 nucleotides line up with TRBD1. Unmatched junction bases numbered 8, after V lost 6 bases and J lost 5 bases. This CDR3 comprises 14 residues. Germline V gene data show CDR1 as KGHDR and CDR2 as SFDVKD. The CDR3 is CATSPAGGFHEQYF. DNA for the CDR3: TGTGCCACCAGTCCAGCAGGGGGCTTCCACGAGCAGTACTTC.

The chain links TRBV20-1 to TRBJ2-4; 9 nucleotides agree with TRBD1. The CDR3 runs 14 residues. The germline gives CDR1 DFQATT, CDR2 SNEGSKA (reference sequence). V lost 6 bases to trimming and J lost 4 bases; unmatched junction nucleotides: 7. CDR3 in amino acids: CSASAGQGKNIQYF. CDR3 DNA: TGCAGTGCAAGTGCCGGACAGGGGAAAAACATTCAGTACTTC.

The table lists this clone with a few counts. The chain uses TRBV9 and TRBJ1-2, with unresolved D. CDR1 is SGDLS, CDR2 YYNGEE, per germline. The ends were cut back, 6 bases at V and 1 base at J, with 7 bases in the middle. This CDR3 is 12 amino acids long. CDR3: CASTVINYGYTF. The DNA for the CDR3 is TGTGCCAGCACGGTCATTAACTATGGCTACACCTTC.

V is TRBV2 and J is TRBJ1-4, with D hard to call. This CDR3 is built from 14 residues. V was shortened by 4 bases and J by 2 bases, with 8 bases between the two germline ends. CDR1 is SNHLY and CDR2 is FYNNEI in the germline V gene. For the CDR3, the DNA is TGTGCCAGCAGTGTTATGGGCACTAATGAAAAACTGTTTTTT. This sequence encodes CASSVMGTNEKLFF.

V is TRBV5-6 and J is TRBJ1-5; D gene unclear. V dropped 4 bases and J dropped 0 bases, with 17 bases sitting between them. The CDR3 length is 17 residues. The germline gives CDR1 SGHDT, CDR2 YYEEEE. CDR3 nucleotides: TGTGCCAGCAGCAATTTTATGGCCATGCTTAGCAATCAGCCCCAGCATTTT. The encoded protein is CASSNFMAMLSNQPQHF.

This clone occurred once. This chain links TRBV6-6 with TRBJ2-7, with 8 bases that match TRBD1. Germline CDR1 is MNHNY and CDR2 is SVGAGI (reference sequence). This CDR3 spans 15 amino acids. V was pared by 2 bases and J by 7 bases, with 10 bases of the junction left unmatched. The CDR3 bases are TGTGCCAGCAGTTACGCACCCCAGGGGGCGGGTGAGCAGTACTTC. It codes for CASSYAPQGAGEQYF.

This clone showed up just once. The rearrangement joins TRBV5-1 to TRBJ2-6; D is undetermined. Trimming took off 0 bases at V and 2 bases at J, with 3 bases between the two ends. The CDR3 is 14 amino acids. CDR1 and CDR2 from the germline V gene are SGHRS and YFSETQ. CDR3 nucleotide sequence: TGCGCCAGCAGCTTGGCTACTGGGGCCAACGTCCTGACTTTC. This sequence encodes CASSLATGANVLTF.

The chain employs TRBV5-6 and TRBJ1-5; tentative D call: TRBD1 (5 bases). Germline V gene sequence: CDR1 SGHDT, CDR2 YYEEEE. V gave up 3 bases and J gave up 0 bases, with 10 bases separating them. The CDR3 has 15 residues. The CDR3 is CASSSDGHSNQPQHF. CDR3 DNA sequence: TGTGCCAGCAGCTCGGACGGACATAGCAATCAGCCCCAGCATTTT.

The chain employs TRBV3-1 (or the pseudogene TRBV3-2) and TRBJ2-1; 7 nucleotides align to TRBD1. J lost 0 bases, V lost 6 bases, and 8 bases had no gene match. CDR1 LGHDT and CDR2 YNNKEL come from the germline V gene (reference sequence). The CDR3 totals 16 residues. The CDR3 is CASRPLKGASYNEQFF. CDR3 nucleotide sequence: TGTGCCAGCAGGCCTCTCAAGGGGGCCTCCTACAATGAGCAGTTCTTC.

The V call is TRBV5-6, the J call TRBJ2-2; 7 bases agree with TRBD1. CDR1 and CDR2 (germline): SGHDT, YYEEEE. The J segment lost 7 bases and the V segment lost 2 bases, leaving 5 bases of the junction unmatched. CDR3 size: 14 residues. The CDR3 sequence is CASSLTGAGGELFF. The DNA of the CDR3 is TGTGCCAGCAGCTTAACAGGGGCAGGCGGGGAGCTGTTTTTT.

The chain has TRBV6-5 and TRBJ1-5; tentatively, D is TRBD1 (5 bases). V lost 4 bases and J 4 bases, leaving 14 bases between the germline ends. Germline CDR1 is MNHEY and CDR2 is SVGAGI. This CDR3 spans 15 amino acids. The DNA of the CDR3 is TGTGCCAGCAGTTCTCGATCAGGGATTAATCAGCCCCAGCATTTT. Its translation is CASSSRSGINQPQHF.